This is a list of T cell receptor beta chains from one sample in a study of TIL therapy for anti-PD-1-resistant metastatic lung cancer. The protocol was immunoSEQ multiplex PCR, while the TCRdb copy is restricted to in-frame clones and leaves out a portion. The sample holds 50,000 to 60,000 clones, 55% to 75% seen once. The starting material was tumor tissue, obtained at baseline. These receptors were obtained from a person aged 25 to 80 with non-small cell lung cancer. The CDR3 runs from the conserved cysteine through the conserved F or W. Each record gives: V gene, J gene, clone size, CDR3 protein. Size values are once, few and many counts, or a class for expanded clones, and some rows have none.

v_gene: TRBV7-9
j_gene: TRBJ2-7
abundance: once
CDR3aa: CASSLGGEGPHEQYF

v_gene: TRBV14
j_gene: TRBJ2-5
abundance: .
CDR3aa: CASSRTGGWETQYF

v_gene: TRBV4-1
j_gene: TRBJ1-6
abundance: .
CDR3aa: CASGQGPRSPLHF

v_gene: TRBV19
j_gene: TRBJ1-1
abundance: .
CDR3aa: CASSILGGEAFF

v_gene: TRBV19
j_gene: TRBJ1-3
abundance: .
CDR3aa: CASRVQGWPGNTIYF

v_gene: TRBV4-3
j_gene: TRBJ1-1
abundance: .
CDR3aa: CASSPTGITEAFF

v_gene: TRBV6-5
j_gene: TRBJ1-5
abundance: .
CDR3aa: CASSRDRNSNQPQHF

v_gene: TRBV5-4
j_gene: TRBJ1-2
abundance: .
CDR3aa: CASSPLGARGYTF

v_gene: TRBV21-1
j_gene: TRBJ2-7
abundance: .
CDR3aa: CASSKPPLRLPTSYEQYF

v_gene: TRBV30
j_gene: TRBJ1-2
abundance: .
CDR3aa: CADGPYYGYTF

v_gene: TRBV5-1
j_gene: TRBJ1-1
abundance: .
CDR3aa: CASSANRGLGTEAFF

v_gene: TRBV11-2
j_gene: TRBJ2-7
abundance: .
CDR3aa: CASSKNVYEQYF

v_gene: TRBV7-2
j_gene: TRBJ1-5
abundance: .
CDR3aa: CASSLKEGSSNQPQHF

v_gene: TRBV30
j_gene: TRBJ1-1
abundance: few
CDR3aa: CAWSSGQGGTEAFF

v_gene: TRBV27
j_gene: TRBJ2-7
abundance: .
CDR3aa: CASSSLEPYEQYF

v_gene: TRBV4-2
j_gene: TRBJ2-3
abundance: .
CDR3aa: CASSQTGATDTQYF

v_gene: TRBV5-1
j_gene: TRBJ2-1
abundance: .
CDR3aa: CASNVGRGGSRSSYNEQFF

v_gene: TRBV2
j_gene: TRBJ1-4
abundance: .
CDR3aa: CASRADRSGGNEKLFF

v_gene: TRBV2
j_gene: TRBJ2-5
abundance: .
CDR3aa: CASSEADKLAGSWAQYF

v_gene: TRBV9
j_gene: TRBJ1-3
abundance: .
CDR3aa: CASSQGGGNTIYF

v_gene: TRBV27
j_gene: TRBJ2-7
abundance: .
CDR3aa: CASSLSASRGGYYEQYF

v_gene: TRBV10-3
j_gene: TRBJ2-7
abundance: .
CDR3aa: CAISESRGYEQYF

v_gene: TRBV7-7
j_gene: TRBJ2-1
abundance: .
CDR3aa: CASSPDRGYNEQFF

v_gene: TRBV5-6
j_gene: TRBJ1-4
abundance: .
CDR3aa: CASSLYTGSATNEKLFF

v_gene: TRBV27
j_gene: TRBJ2-7
abundance: .
CDR3aa: CASSPGEGQGPSYEQYF

v_gene: TRBV5-1
j_gene: TRBJ2-2
abundance: few
CDR3aa: CATKTGQNTGELFF